These 13 T cell receptor beta chains were all obtained from the same sample, sequenced in a study of technical replicates of blood from a few donors. The data were produced by immunoSEQ multiplex PCR, yet TCRdb's version contains in-frame clones alone and is incomplete. The table includes 50,000 to 60,000 clones, less than 95% detected once. The sample was PBMCs. The receptors here all came from a human donor in good health. Some clones in this sample may be carry-over from other donors' samples.

This chain links TRBV5-4 with TRBJ2-7; D gene uncertain. Trimming took 0 bases from V and 2 from J, leaving 9 bases between them. Germline V gene data show CDR1 as SGHNT and CDR2 as YYREEE (reference sequence). The CDR3 is 14 residues long. The chain's CDR3 is CASSLDQEAYEQYF. In DNA, the CDR3 is TGTGCCAGCAGCTTGGATCAGGAAGCCTACGAGCAGTACTTC.

This chain links TRBV5-1 with TRBJ2-3, with 9 bases aligning to TRBD2. From germline, CDR1 is SGHRS and CDR2 YFSETQ. V lost 3 bases to trimming and J lost 5 bases; unmatched junction nucleotides: 7. The CDR3 contains 15 residues. The CDR3 sequence: CASSSGREGGDTQYF. CDR3 bases: TGCGCCAGCAGCTCCGGGCGGGAGGGTGGAGATACGCAGTATTTT.

This rearrangement joins TRBV4-2 to TRBJ2-5, with D maybe TRBD2 (6 bases). The CDR3 totals 14 residues. Trimming took off 8 bases at V and 3 bases at J, with 16 bases between the two ends. Germline CDR1 reads LGHNA; CDR2 reads YNFKEQ. CDR3 protein: CASSKTGGEETQYF. CDR3 DNA: TGTGCCAGCTCGAAGACCGGGGGTGAAGAGACCCAGTACTTC.

The V gene is TRBV19, the J gene TRBJ1-6, with D unresolved. Trimming cost V 2 bases and J 5 bases, with 10 bases left between them. CDR1 is LNHDA and CDR2 is SQIVND in the germline V gene (reference sequence). The CDR3 consists of 15 residues. The CDR3 sequence: CASSISRGDNSPLHF. As DNA, the CDR3 is TGTGCCAGTAGTATAAGCCGGGGTGATAATTCACCCCTCCACTTT.

The V call is TRBV4-2, the J call TRBJ2-1; 7 nucleotides agree with TRBD2. The CDR3 has 16 amino acids. The germline V gene encodes CDR1 LGHNA and CDR2 YNFKEQ. J was trimmed by 7 bases and V by 4 bases; bases with no gene match: 13. This CDR3 reads CASSPRAGEVVNEQFF. CDR3 nucleotide sequence: TGTGCCAGCAGCCCGCGGGCGGGGGAAGTGGTTAATGAGCAGTTCTTC.

The chain carries TRBV6-6 and TRBJ2-3; 11 bases are shared with TRBD2. The CDR3 has 15 amino acids. The trim removed 5 bases at V and 6 bases at J, leaving 7 bases unmatched. The germline V gene has CDR1 MNHNY and CDR2 SVGAGI (reference sequence). The DNA for the CDR3 is TGTGCCAGCAGTATTAGCGGGGGGGCTTACGATACGCAGTATTTT. Translating gives CASSISGGAYDTQYF.

The chain combines TRBV23-1 with TRBJ2-4; D perhaps matches TRBD1 (5 bases). TRBV23-1 is recorded as an ORF, its role being uncertain. The CDR3 runs 16 residues. The germline V and J ends were trimmed by 4 bases and 7 bases, with 20 bases remaining between them. This chain's CDR3 is CASSPQTWAGRNIQYF. Written as DNA, the CDR3 is TGCGCCAGCAGTCCACAAACTTGGGCAGGGCGGAACATTCAGTACTTC.

The rearrangement links TRBV7-2 to TRBJ1-2; the D gene is possibly TRBD1 (5 bases). CDR1 SGHTA and CDR2 FQGNSA come from the germline V gene. CDR3 length: 15 residues. Trimming cost V 4 bases and J 10 bases, with 22 bases left between them. The CDR3: CASSSSRGGSVSYTF. The CDR3 DNA sequence: TGTGCCAGCAGCTCCTCACGGGGGGGGTCCGTTTCCTACACCTTC.

The chain links TRBV5-4 to TRBJ2-5; 13 bases are shared with TRBD2. Germline V CDR1 and CDR2: SGHNT, YYREEE (reference sequence). The J segment lost 7 bases and the V segment lost 4 bases, leaving 7 bases of the junction unmatched. The CDR3 is 15 residues long. Here the CDR3 reads CASSTGTSGVGTQYF. The CDR3 nucleotides are TGTGCCAGCAGCACCGGGACTAGCGGGGTGGGGACCCAGTACTTC.

This chain links TRBV7-9 with TRBJ2-5; maybe TRBD2 (6 bases). CDR1 SEHNR and CDR2 FQNEAQ come from the germline V gene (reference sequence). Trimming stripped 11 bases from V and 2 bases from J, with 12 bases between. CDR3 length: 12 amino acids. The CDR3 spells CAAAGTQETQYF. The CDR3 bases are TGTGCCGCAGCCGGGACTCAAGAGACCCAGTACTTC.

In its sample, this clone was seen once. The V gene is TRBV7-8, the J gene TRBJ1-5; a weak D match, TRBD1 (6 bases). Germline V gives CDR1 SGHVS, CDR2 FQNEAQ. The V gene lost 5 bases and the J gene lost 7 bases, with 12 bases spanning the gap. This CDR3 contains 13 residues. CDR3 in DNA: TGTGCCAGCAGCCAACAGGGCGGACAGCCCCAGCATTTT. Its protein is CASSQQGGQPQHF. The full variable domain, with the rest looked up from reference TRBV7-8 and TRBJ1-5, is GAGVSQSPRYKVAKRGQDVALRCDPISGHVSLFWYQQALGQGPEFLTYFQNEAQLDKSGLPSDRFFAERPEGSVSTLKIQRTQQEDSAVYLCASSQQGGQPQHFGDGTRLSIL.

This chain connects TRBV2 to TRBJ2-7, with 7 nucleotides matching TRBD2. The germline V gene encodes CDR1 SNHLY and CDR2 FYNNEI. The CDR3 consists of 13 residues. Trimming cost V 5 bases and J 3 bases; bases outside gene matches: 4. The CDR3 loop reads CASSPGTIYEQYF. The CDR3 DNA reads TGTGCCAGCAGTCCCGGGACTATCTACGAGCAGTACTTC.

The rearrangement links TRBV7-2 to TRBJ1-3; D might be TRBD1 (5 bases). V was shortened by 3 bases and J by 7 bases, with 7 bases between the two germline ends. Per the germline V gene, CDR1 is SGHTA and CDR2 is FQGNSA. CDR3 length equals 12 residues. CDR3 nucleotide sequence: TGTGCCAGCAGCTTCGGGGGGAACACCATATATTTT. Its protein product is CASSFGGNTIYF.